Detailed here is one TCR beta chain. It lacks a known antigen. The read ends 3 residues early relative to the CDR3; the germline J gene fills the gap. CDR1 SGHNT and CDR2 YYREEE are derived from the germline V gene (reference sequence). The CDR3, from cysteine to phenylalanine, totals 15 residues. Sequencing covers 36 bases of the CDR3, shown here with the frame starting at base 1. V was cut back by 1 base and J by 3 bases, leaving a gap of 12 bases between them. TCR beta CDR3 regions were amplified by multiplex PCR from an average of roughly 1,200 ng genomic DNA per sample using the immunoSEQ assay. Primer bias was corrected in the assay by using a complete synthetic TCR repertoire to establish an amplification baseline. The amplicons were sequenced using the Illumina platform. Turning to the authors' computational methods: Error correction of the sequences involved clustering with frequency ratios plus a modified nearest-neighbor algorithm, after which the sequences were analyzed in the immunoSEQ Analyzer using IMGT gene definitions. At each rarefaction depth, TCR richness and evenness were averaged across 20 rarefaction repeats, and samples with fewer sequences than that depth were excluded. Wilcoxon rank sum tests with FDR correction were used to compare relative abundances of V, D and J genes between the groups. For the blinded duplicates, the intraclass correlation was approximately 96% for TCR richness and averaged about 77% across around 66 gene segments. Held by TCRdb, this immuneACCESS table contains in-frame sequences only and omits some clones. Under half of the omission traces to an unresolved V gene where checked; the cause of the rest is unknown. V, J and clone size reflect that table, while D and trimming were determined from the DNA. The table for this sample lists 25,000 to 30,000 clones. In total, the top ten clones hold 11% of the sample.

Every participant had a single incident cervical HPV16 infection, and prevalent HPV16 infections were excluded. Cervical HPV DNA was detected with MY09/MY11 PCR, and genotyping was done by dot-blot hybridization. Fifteen mL of heparinized blood were centrifuged, and the buffy coat was split into aliquots, frozen at -30 degrees C, and then kept at -80 degrees C. QIAGEN kits were used to extract genomic DNA from buffy coat specimens. The data derive from a study of T cells in women clearing cervical HPV infection (dated 2018 in TCRdb). In the study overall: The cases were 20 to 30 women with histologically confirmed HPV16-related CIN3 or worse, and 2 of those women had invasive cancers. The controls were around 26 women whose single incident HPV16 infection cleared within 12 months with no development of precancer or cancer. Blood from cases was collected at the visit where the lesion was first found, while blood from controls was collected once the infection could no longer be detected. Among cases, blood sampling occurred a median of about 150 days after lesion detection, with an interquartile range of about 85 to 200 days. Because only a few women had HLA typing data, the possibility that HLA type acted as a confounder could not be ruled out. An exploratory proof-of-principle case-control study, nested within the Guanacaste HPV Natural History Study in Costa Rica, was conducted to compare TCR repertoires across cervical HPV16 outcomes. Cases and controls were matched on age within five years and on year of sample collection. Cases had a median age of approximately 32 years compared with roughly 37 for controls, and baseline characteristics showed no significant differences between the groups. The parent cohort enrolled 8,500 to 11,000 women aged 18 or older in Guanacaste, Costa Rica, during about 1993 to 1994 and followed them for over six years. Five blinded duplicates per group were added as quality controls, giving some 60 samples: about 50 participants and ten or so replicates. Results the study describes overall, beyond this receptor: Because of the cross-sectional design, the study could not determine whether the associations came before infection or resulted from infection, and neither effector/memory subsets nor HPV-specific T cells were isolated. Significantly higher TCR repertoire richness was observed in CIN3+ cases than in controls across sequencing depths, whereas no difference in evenness was found. Cases had lower TRBV6-7 relative abundance than controls (about 0.1% versus 0.15%; Bonferroni P = 0.0008). Cases were distinguished from controls with an estimated AUC of approximately 0.83 by random forest classifiers combining richness and V gene abundances. Because the number of T cells per sample was unknown, the richness differences could reflect varying T-cell content rather than repertoire biology.

The receptor's source is a woman aged 18 to 75 with a cervical HPV16 infection that either progressed to CIN3+ or cleared (not recorded which). In this chain, TRBV5-4 is recombined with TRBJ2-3; the best D guess is TRBD2, with 5 bases matching. What was sequenced was blood buffy coat. Incomplete CDR3 DNA: TGTGCCAGCAGCTTGAGGAGCGGCATTACAGATACG. It encodes CASSLRSGITDT. The whole CDR3 is CASSLRSGITDTQYF.